Listed here is a single T cell receptor (beta chain). It has no known antigen specificity. Base qualities are not provided; no much larger clone lies one nucleotide away. These data belong to a study of T cells in narcolepsy (dated by TCRdb to between 2017 and 2018). Some background on the complete study: Patients with narcolepsy type 1 or type 2 (NT1, NT2) were enrolled in the study together with healthy control donors. The study used TCR Vbeta sequencing to track clonotypes in blood and CSF while looking for autoreactive T cells in narcolepsy patients that target self-antigens of hypocretin neurons (hypocretin, TRIB2).

To prepare the library, the immunoSEQ multiplex PCR assay was applied. The clones in this table, taken by TCRdb from immuneACCESS, are in-frame only. Not every clone is retained; where verified, under half of the shortfall comes from an unresolved V gene, and the cause of the rest is unknown. Here the sample has fewer than 35,000 clones; under 85% occur a single time. Less than 3% of the sample is taken by the ten largest. What the research found in general, with its limitations: Autoreactive clonotypes were reported to be detected serially in the blood of the same patients and of different patients, but not in the blood of healthy controls. Numbers of sequenced blood memory CD4+ clonotypes were comparable, averaging approximately 40,000 in patients and roughly 35,000 in controls. Certain blood memory CD4+ repertoires from patients and controls had no sequences that matched autoreactive T cell clones. Plots comparing CSF and blood CD4+ T cell clonotypes from the same patient highlighted HCRT-specific and TRIB2-specific autoreactive clonotypes.

The CDR3 spans 18 residues, from the cysteine through the phenylalanine. Left in the record is the CDR3 DNA by itself, 54 bases read in frame from the first base. Memory CD4+ T cells were sorted ex vivo from peripheral blood of narcolepsy patients and healthy controls for TCR Vbeta sequencing. The receptor's source is a human donor with narcolepsy. Specimen: CD45RA- memory CD4+ T cells from PBMCs. Read against the paper, the sample's cell subset or site label means: memory T cells sorted ex vivo from peripheral blood. This chain joins TRBV12-1 to TRBJ1-3. TRBV12-1 is termed a pseudogene. The CDR3 region: CASSFGLFWGSVGNTIYF. The sequence in DNA is TGTGCCAGCAGCTTCGGTCTATTTTGGGGATCCGTCGGGAACACCATATATTTT.